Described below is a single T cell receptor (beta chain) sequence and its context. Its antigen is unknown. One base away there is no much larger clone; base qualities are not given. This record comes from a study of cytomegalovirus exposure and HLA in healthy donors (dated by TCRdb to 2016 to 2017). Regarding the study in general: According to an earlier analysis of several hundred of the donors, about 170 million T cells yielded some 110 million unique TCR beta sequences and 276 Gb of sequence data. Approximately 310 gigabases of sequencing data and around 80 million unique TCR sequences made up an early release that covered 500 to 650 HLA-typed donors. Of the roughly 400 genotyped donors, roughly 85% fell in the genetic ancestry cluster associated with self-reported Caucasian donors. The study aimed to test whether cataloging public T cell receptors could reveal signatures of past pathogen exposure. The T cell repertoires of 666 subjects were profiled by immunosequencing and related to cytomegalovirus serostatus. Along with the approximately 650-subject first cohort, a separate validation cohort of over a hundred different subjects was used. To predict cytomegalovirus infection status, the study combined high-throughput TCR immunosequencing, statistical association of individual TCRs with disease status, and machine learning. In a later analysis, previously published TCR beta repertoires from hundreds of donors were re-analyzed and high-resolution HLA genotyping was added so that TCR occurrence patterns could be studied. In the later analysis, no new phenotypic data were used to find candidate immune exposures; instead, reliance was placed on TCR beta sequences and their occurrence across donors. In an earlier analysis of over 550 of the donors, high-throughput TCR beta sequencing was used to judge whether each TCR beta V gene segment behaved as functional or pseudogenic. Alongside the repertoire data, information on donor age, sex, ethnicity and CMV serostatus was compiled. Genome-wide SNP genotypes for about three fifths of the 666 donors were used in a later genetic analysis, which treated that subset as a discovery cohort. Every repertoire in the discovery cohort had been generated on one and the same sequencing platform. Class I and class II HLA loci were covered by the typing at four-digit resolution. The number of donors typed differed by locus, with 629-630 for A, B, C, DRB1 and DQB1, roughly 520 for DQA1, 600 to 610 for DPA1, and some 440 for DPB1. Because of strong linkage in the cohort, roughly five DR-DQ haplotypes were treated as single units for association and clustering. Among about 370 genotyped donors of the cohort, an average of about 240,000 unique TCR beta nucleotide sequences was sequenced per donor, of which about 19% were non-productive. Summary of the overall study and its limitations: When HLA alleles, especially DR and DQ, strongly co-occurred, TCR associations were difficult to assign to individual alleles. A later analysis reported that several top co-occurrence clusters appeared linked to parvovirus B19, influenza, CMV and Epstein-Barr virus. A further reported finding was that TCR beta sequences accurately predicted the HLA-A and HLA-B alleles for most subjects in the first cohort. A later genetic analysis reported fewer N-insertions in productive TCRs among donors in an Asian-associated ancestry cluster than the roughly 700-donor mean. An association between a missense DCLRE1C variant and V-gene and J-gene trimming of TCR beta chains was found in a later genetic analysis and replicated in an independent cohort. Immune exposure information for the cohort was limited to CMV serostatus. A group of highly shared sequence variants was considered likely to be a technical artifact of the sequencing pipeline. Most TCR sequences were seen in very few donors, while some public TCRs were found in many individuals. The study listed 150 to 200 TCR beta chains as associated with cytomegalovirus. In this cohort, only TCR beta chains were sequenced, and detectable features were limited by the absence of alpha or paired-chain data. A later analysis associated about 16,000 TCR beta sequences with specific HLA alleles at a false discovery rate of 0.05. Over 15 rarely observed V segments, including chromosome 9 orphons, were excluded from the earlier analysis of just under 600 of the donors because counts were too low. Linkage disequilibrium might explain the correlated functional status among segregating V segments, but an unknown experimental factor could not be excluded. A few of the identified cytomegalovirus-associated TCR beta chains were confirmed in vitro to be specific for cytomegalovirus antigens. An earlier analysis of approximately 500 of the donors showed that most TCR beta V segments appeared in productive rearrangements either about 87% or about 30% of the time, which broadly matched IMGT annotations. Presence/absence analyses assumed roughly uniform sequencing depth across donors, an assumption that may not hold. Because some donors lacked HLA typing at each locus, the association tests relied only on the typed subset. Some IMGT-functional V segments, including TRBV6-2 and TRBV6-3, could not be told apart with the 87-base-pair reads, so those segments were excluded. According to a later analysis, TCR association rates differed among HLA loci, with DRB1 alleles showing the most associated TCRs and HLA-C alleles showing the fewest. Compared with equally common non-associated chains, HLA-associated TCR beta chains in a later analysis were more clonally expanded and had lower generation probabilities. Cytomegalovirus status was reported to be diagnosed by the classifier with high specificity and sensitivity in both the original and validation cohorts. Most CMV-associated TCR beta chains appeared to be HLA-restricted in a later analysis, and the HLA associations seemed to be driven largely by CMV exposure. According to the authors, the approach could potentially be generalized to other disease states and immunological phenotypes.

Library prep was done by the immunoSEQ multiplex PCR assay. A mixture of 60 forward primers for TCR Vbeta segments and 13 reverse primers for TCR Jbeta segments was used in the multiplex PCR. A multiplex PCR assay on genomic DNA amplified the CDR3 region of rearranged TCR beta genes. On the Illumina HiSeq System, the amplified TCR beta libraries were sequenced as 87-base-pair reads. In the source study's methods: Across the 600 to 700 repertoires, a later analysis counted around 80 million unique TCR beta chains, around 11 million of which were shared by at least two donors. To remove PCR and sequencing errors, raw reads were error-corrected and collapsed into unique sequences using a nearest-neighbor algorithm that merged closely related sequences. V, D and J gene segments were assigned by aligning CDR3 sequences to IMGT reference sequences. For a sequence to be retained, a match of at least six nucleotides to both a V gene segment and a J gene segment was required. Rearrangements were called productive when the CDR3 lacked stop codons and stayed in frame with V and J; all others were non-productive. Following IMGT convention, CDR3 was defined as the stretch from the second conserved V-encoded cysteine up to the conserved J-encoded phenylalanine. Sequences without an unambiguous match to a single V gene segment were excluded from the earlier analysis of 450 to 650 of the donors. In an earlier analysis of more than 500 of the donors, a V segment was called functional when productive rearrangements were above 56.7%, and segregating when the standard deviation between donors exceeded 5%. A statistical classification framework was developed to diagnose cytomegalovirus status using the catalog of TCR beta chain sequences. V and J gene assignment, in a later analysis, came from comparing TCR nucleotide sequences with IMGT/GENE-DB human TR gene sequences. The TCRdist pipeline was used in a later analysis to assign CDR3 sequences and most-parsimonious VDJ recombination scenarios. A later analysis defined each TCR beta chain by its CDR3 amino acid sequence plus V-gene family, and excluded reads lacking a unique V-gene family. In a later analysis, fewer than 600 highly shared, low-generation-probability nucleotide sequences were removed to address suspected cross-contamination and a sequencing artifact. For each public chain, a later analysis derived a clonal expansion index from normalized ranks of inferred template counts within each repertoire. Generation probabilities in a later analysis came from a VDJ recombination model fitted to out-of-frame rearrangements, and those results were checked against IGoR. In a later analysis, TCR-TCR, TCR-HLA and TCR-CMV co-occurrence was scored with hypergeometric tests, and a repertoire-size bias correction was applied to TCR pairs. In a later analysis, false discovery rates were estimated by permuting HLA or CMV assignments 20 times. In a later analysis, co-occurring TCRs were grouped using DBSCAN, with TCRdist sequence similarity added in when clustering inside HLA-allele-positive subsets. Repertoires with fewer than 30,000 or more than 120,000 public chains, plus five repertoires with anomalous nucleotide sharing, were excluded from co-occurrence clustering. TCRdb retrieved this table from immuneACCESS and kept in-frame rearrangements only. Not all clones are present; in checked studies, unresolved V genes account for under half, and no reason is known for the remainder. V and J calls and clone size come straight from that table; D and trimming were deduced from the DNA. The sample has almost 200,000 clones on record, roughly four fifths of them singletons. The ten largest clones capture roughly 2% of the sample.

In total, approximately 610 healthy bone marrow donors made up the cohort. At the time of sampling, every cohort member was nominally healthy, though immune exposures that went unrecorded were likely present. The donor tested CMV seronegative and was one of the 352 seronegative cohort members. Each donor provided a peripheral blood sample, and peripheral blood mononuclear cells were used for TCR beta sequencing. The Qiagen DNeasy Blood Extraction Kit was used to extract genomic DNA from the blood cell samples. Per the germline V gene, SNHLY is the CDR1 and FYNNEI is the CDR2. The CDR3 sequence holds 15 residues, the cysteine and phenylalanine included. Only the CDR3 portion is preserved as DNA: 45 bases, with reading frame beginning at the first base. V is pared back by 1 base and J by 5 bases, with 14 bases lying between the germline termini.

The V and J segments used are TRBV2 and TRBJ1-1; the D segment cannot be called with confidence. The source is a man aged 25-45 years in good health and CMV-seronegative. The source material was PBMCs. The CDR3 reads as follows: CASSEEGFSGTEAFF. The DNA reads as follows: TGTGCCAGCAGTGAAGAAGGGTTTTCGGGAACTGAAGCTTTCTTT.